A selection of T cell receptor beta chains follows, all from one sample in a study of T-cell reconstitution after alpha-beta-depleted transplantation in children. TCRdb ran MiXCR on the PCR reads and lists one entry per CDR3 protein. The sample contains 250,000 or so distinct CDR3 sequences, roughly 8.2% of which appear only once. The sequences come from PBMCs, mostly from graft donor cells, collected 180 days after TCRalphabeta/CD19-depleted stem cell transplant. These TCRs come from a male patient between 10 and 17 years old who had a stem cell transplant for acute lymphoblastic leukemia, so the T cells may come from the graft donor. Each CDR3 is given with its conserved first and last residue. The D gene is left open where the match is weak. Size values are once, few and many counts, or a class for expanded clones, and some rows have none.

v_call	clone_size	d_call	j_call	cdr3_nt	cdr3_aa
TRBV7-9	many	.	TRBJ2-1	TGTGCCAGCAGCCCCGGGAAGAATGAGCAGTTCTTC	CASSPGKNEQFF
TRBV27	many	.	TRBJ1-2	TGTGCCAGCAGTCCCTGGCCGGACGTAGCCTATGGCTACACCTTC	CASSPWPDVAYGYTF
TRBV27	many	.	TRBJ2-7	TGTGCCAGCAGGACGAACTTCTACGAGCAGTACTTC	CASRTNFYEQYF
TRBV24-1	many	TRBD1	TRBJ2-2	TGTGCCACCAGTGACCCGGGACAGGGGGCGAACACCGGGGAGCTGTTTTTT	CATSDPGQGANTGELFF
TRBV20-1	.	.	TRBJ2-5	TGCAGTGCTAGAGAGAGTGGGAAAGAGACCCAGTACTTC	CSARESGKETQYF
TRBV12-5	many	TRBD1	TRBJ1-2	TGTGCTAGTGGTTTCTTGACAGGGGCGGACTATGGCTACACCTTC	CASGFLTGADYGYTF
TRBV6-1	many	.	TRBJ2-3	TGTGCCAGCAGTCCCCTCCGGGATATCTTTTTTACGCAGTATTTT	CASSPLRDIFFTQYF
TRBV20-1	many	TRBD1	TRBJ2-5	TGCAGTGCGTTCGGGGACAGGGGGACGGAGACCCAGTACTTC	CSAFGDRGTETQYF
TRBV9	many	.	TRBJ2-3	TGTGCCAGCGGGGACTATACGCAGTATTTT	CASGDYTQYF
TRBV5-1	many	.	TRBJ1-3	TGCGCCAGCAGCTGGAGCCCGGGGTCCTCTGGAAACACCATATATTTT	CASSWSPGSSGNTIYF
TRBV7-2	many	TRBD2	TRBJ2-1	TGTGCCAGCAGCTTACCCCTAGCGGGAGGAACTAGCTCCTACAATGAGCAGTTCTTC	CASSLPLAGGTSSYNEQFF
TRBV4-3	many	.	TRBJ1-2	TGCGCCAGCAGCCGATCGGGGGGGTCTGGCTACACCTTC	CASSRSGGSGYTF
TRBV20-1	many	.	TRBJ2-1	TGCAGTGCTAGAGATCTCGGATTGGGTGAGCAGTTCTTC	CSARDLGLGEQFF
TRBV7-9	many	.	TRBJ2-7	TGTGCCAGCAGCTTCTTACGGGTCGAAATTCGTGGGCAGTACTTC	CASSFLRVEIRGQYF
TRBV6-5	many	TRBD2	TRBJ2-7	TGTGCCAGCAGTTACCCGCCCGCTGCGGGGGGGGCCTACGAGCAGTACTTC	CASSYPPAAGGAYEQYF
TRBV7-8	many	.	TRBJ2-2	TGTGCCAGCAGACGTACGGACGCGAACACCGGGGAGCTGTTTTTT	CASRRTDANTGELFF
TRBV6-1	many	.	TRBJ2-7	TGTGCCAGTACCGGGAAACCCTACGAGCAGTACTTC	CASTGKPYEQYF
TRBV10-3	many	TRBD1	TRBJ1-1	TGTGCCATCAGTGAGTCCGGGACAGGTGAAATGGAAGCTTTCTTT	CAISESGTGEMEAFF
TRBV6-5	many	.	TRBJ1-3	TGTGCCAGCAGTTACACAACAGGGAGTATTTCTGGAAACACCATATATTTT	CASSYTTGSISGNTIYF
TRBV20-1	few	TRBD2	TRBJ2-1	TGCAGTGCTAGAGAAAGCTGGACCTTACGGGAGGGCCGTATGAATGAGCAGTTCTTC	CSARESWTLREGRMNEQFF
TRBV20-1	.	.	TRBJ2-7	TGCAGTGCTAGAAAAGGAGGAAGGGCGGACGAGCAGTACTTC	CSARKGGRADEQYF
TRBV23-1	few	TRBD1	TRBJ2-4	TGCGCCAGCGGGCACAGGGGGAACGTAACCAAAAACATTCAGTACTTC	CASGHRGNVTKNIQYF
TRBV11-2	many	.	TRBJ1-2	TGTGCCAGCAGCTTAGGGAGCAGCGGCTACACCTTC	CASSLGSSGYTF
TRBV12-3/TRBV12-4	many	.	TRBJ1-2	TGTGCCAGCAGTTTGGTGAACATAGCTAACTATGGCTACACCTTC	CASSLVNIANYGYTF
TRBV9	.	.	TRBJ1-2	TGTGCCAGCACCGTGGGGGGGGCGAATGGCTACACCTTC	CASTVGGANGYTF
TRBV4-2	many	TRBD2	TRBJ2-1	TGTGCCAGCCAAGGGGGTAGCGGGGGGAGAGATGAGCAGTTCTTC	CASQGGSGGRDEQFF
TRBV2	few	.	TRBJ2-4	TGTGCCAGCATTAAAAAGGGGGAAAACATTCAGTACTTC	CASIKKGENIQYF